This TCR beta chain was sequenced in a study of OX40 agonist ivuxolimab in advanced cancers. Whole-study context: Patients were roughly 83% male with ages about 23 to 80, mean about 60.

CDR3 length: 16 amino acids. The junction had 10 bases not matched to a gene; V was cut back by 4 bases and J by 9 bases. The germline V gene encodes CDR1 MGHRA and CDR2 YSYEKL. Assay: immunoSEQ multiplex PCR; the TCRdb copy retains only in-frame clones and omits some. The profile shows about 43,000 clones, approximately 86% of them singletons. Study-level findings and limits: Dosing at 0.1 to 3.0 mg/kg was accompanied by clonal expansion of CD4+ and CD8+ blood T cells by week 6. CD8+ T cells averaged more expanded clones than CD4+. Nonresponders, in some cases, also had low normalized T-cell clonal expansion.

About this clone: Its matching antigen is unknown.

The material was CD4+ or CD8+ T cells sorted from blood, obtained in a trial of the OX40 agonist ivuxolimab. This TCR derives from an adult with an advanced solid tumor such as melanoma, head and neck, liver or kidney cancer. This chain connects TRBV4-1 to TRBJ1-6, with 9 bases aligning to TRBD1. The CDR3 is CASSRIPGTGSSPLHF. Here the CDR3 DNA reads TGCGCCAGCAGCCGAATTCCCGGGACAGGGAGTTCACCCCTCCACTTT.